This T cell receptor beta chain stems from a study of blood T cell repertoires in COVID-19. Study summary: PBMCs, B-cell-depleted T cells, or T cells provided the cDNA or gDNA that made up the material.

CDR3 length equals 15 residues. The J segment lost 9 bases and the V segment lost 3 bases, leaving 10 bases of the junction unmatched. Germline CDR1 reads SGHAT; CDR2 reads FQNNGV. Original data processing: Cell counts per sample came from amplifying reference gene primers. TCRdb's copy holds only in-frame clones and misses some; the assay was immunoSEQ multiplex PCR. V and J calls and clone size follow that table, whereas D and trimming were derived from the DNA. The data contain a few hundred thousand clones, under 90% of them singletons. Sequenced: PBMCs or T cells enriched from blood (not recorded which). This sequence originates from a woman aged 18 to 35 who had recovered from COVID-19. This chain connects TRBV11-2 to TRBJ2-1; 8 bases fit TRBD2. As DNA, the CDR3 is TGTGCCAGCAGCTTGGTCTGGCGGGGGGAATCTGAGCAGTTCTTC. Translating gives CASSLVWRGESEQFF.